Reported below is one T cell receptor (beta chain). This CDR3 has 14 residues. V lost 2 bases and J 0 bases, leaving 9 bases between the germline ends. The germline V gene encodes CDR1 DFQATT and CDR2 SNEGSKA (reference sequence). This sample was included in a study of human T cells and chemical hapten exposure. About the research overall: Subjects had 2% DPC placed on 2 cm by 2 cm of upper inner arm skin for sensitization. Weekly scalp doses of diphenylcyclopropenone were given to patients during the roughly 25-week study.

Time point indicated: pre-sensitization, week 0. As to treatment: therapeutic diphenylcyclopropenone sensitization with weekly scalp DPC. Before extraction, the whole blood was not fractionated, and total RNA was taken from it. Separate cDNA molecules received unique molecular identifiers, which the library attached to them. MiXCR, applied by TCRdb to the RACE reads, yields one record per CDR3 protein. The data contain 250,000 or so distinct CDR3 sequences, roughly 8% of them singletons. The rearrangement links TRBV20-1 to TRBJ2-3; no clear D gene. The receptor's source is a man younger than 35 with alopecia areata. Some clones in this sample may be carry-over from other donors' samples. Sequencing was performed on whole blood, taken in connection with sensitization to the hapten diphenylcyclopropenone (DPC). The chain's CDR3 is CSARSHLSTDTQYF. The CDR3 DNA reads TGCAGTGCTAGAAGTCACCTTAGCACAGATACGCAGTATTTT.